One and the same sample provided the 20 T cell receptor beta chains below, sequenced in a study of cytomegalovirus exposure and HLA in healthy donors. In the PCR, 60 Vbeta and 13 Jbeta primers were used. The method was immunoSEQ multiplex PCR; TCRdb's version includes in-frame clones alone and lacks a portion of them. The sample has 200,000 to 250,000 clones, roughly 91% seen once. The sequenced sample was PBMCs. Every receptor here comes from a woman aged 18-35 years in good health and CMV-seronegative.

This clone was seen a handful of times. The chain combines TRBV7-9 with TRBJ2-3, with TRBD2 matching 11 bases. There are 15 residues in the CDR3. Germline V CDR1 and CDR2: SEHNR, FQNEAQ (reference sequence). V dropped 5 bases and J dropped 4; count of bases not matched to a gene: 5. The CDR3 bases are TGTGCCAGCAGCATTAGCGGGGGGGCCGCAGATACGCAGTATTTT. This encodes CASSISGGAADTQYF.

This chain uses TRBV10-3 with TRBJ2-3, with TRBD2 matching 11 bases. Germline CDR1 ENHRY, CDR2 SYGVKD. V gave up 4 bases and J gave up 4 bases; unmatched junction bases: 13. There are 18 residues in the CDR3. The CDR3 coding sequence is TGTGCCATCAGTGCGCTAACTAGCGGGGGCCCCGGGCCAGATACGCAGTATTTT. As protein: CAISALTSGGPGPDTQYF.

This sequence joins TRBV14 and TRBJ2-5; D not certain. Germline assignment: CDR1 SGHDN and CDR2 FVKESK. The CDR3 has 11 amino acids. V was trimmed by 11 bases and J by 5 bases, leaving 12 bases between them. CDR3 region: CAPLNRETQYF. DNA of the CDR3: TGTGCCCCCTTAAATCGGGAGACCCAGTACTTC.

This sequence joins TRBV27 and TRBJ1-2; weak D call: TRBD1 (5 bases). This CDR3 has 14 residues. Trimming took off 0 bases at V and 7 bases at J, with 12 bases between the two ends. Germline lookup yields CDR1 MNHEY and CDR2 SMNVEV (reference sequence). CDR3 sequence reads: CASSLSSQGFGYTF. CDR3 DNA sequence: TGTGCCAGCAGTTTATCGAGCCAGGGATTTGGCTACACCTTC.

The rearrangement links TRBV2 to TRBJ2-7; D might be TRBD2 (5 bases). V lost 8 bases and J 6 bases, leaving 17 bases between the germline ends. The germline V gene has CDR1 SNHLY and CDR2 FYNNEI. This CDR3 contains 13 residues. CDR3: CASRTVLAPEQYF. The CDR3, as DNA: TGTGCCAGCCGCACCGTTTTAGCGCCCGAGCAGTACTTC.

The V and J genes are TRBV19 and TRBJ2-1, with 12 bases matching TRBD2. The V segment lost 6 bases and the J segment 7 bases; nucleotides outside the gene matches: 10. Germline assignment: CDR1 LNHDA and CDR2 SQIVND (reference sequence). The CDR3 runs 16 residues. This CDR3 reads CASRRLTSGGRNEQFF. The CDR3 nucleotides read TGTGCCAGTAGACGCCTCACTAGCGGGGGGCGTAATGAGCAGTTCTTC.

This clone was seen once. The rearrangement uses TRBV7-7 and TRBJ2-2, with D unresolved. CDR1 is SSHAT, CDR2 FNYEAQ, per germline (reference sequence). Trimming stripped 3 bases from V and 1 base from J, with 6 bases between. The CDR3 has 14 amino acids. The CDR3 spells CASSFFQNTGELFF. The CDR3 DNA reads TGTGCCAGCAGCTTTTTTCAGAACACCGGGGAGCTGTTTTTT.

This sequence joins TRBV2 and TRBJ1-3; no reliable D call. CDR1 is SNHLY, CDR2 FYNNEI, per germline. V dropped 6 bases and J dropped 1 base, with 7 bases sitting between them. The CDR3 is 13 residues long. The chain's CDR3 is CASSSVSGNTIYF. The CDR3 DNA reads TGTGCCAGCAGCAGCGTGTCTGGAAACACCATATATTTT.

The V gene is TRBV6-6, the J gene TRBJ1-5; 7 bases match TRBD1. Germline CDR1 reads MNHNY; CDR2 reads SVGAGI (reference sequence). The CDR3 loop spans 15 amino acids. V dropped 7 bases and J dropped 2; count of bases not matched to a gene: 8. DNA for the CDR3: TGTGCCAGCAAGGGGACAGAACGGGGCAATCAGCCCCAGCATTTT. Amino acid sequence: CASKGTERGNQPQHF.

The gene calls are TRBV27 and TRBJ2-1; D is unclear. The CDR3 is 15 amino acids. Trimming cost V 2 bases and J 0 bases, with 8 bases left between them. CDR1 MNHEY and CDR2 SMNVEV come from the germline V gene (reference sequence). The CDR3 here is CASSLRRGSYNEQFF. In nucleotides, the CDR3 is TGTGCCAGCAGTTTAAGGCGAGGCTCCTACAATGAGCAGTTCTTC.

The chain links TRBV13 to TRBJ2-7; tentative D call: TRBD2 (6 bases). The CDR3 extends over 14 amino acids. In germline, CDR1 is PRHDT, CDR2 FYEKMQ (reference sequence). With 5 bases removed from V and 4 bases from J, the gap between germline ends came to 15 bases. The CDR3: CASSGSGVQYEQYF. CDR3 bases: TGTGCCAGCAGCGGATCGGGGGTGCAGTACGAGCAGTACTTC.

In DNA, the CDR3 is TGTGCCAGCAGCACAGGGTACCAAGAGACCCAGTACTTC. This gives the protein CASSTGYQETQYF. This sequence joins TRBV11-2 and TRBJ2-5; D might be TRBD1 (6 bases). Trimming pared 5 bases from V and 0 bases from J, leaving 7 bases between. Germline assignment: CDR1 SGHAT and CDR2 FQNNGV. This CDR3 has 13 residues.

As for this clone: At one boundary the junction diverges from the germline segment, which might be a read error. J is TRBJ2-7 and V is TRBV5-1, with 7 nucleotides matching TRBD1. Germline lookup yields CDR1 SGHRS and CDR2 YFSETQ. CDR3 size: 10 residues. Here the CDR3 DNA reads TGCGCCAGCTGGACAGGCGATTGGGACTTC. Protein: CASWTGDWDF. Full variable domain (outside the CDR3, taken from reference TRBV5-1 and TRBJ2-7): KAGVTQTPRYLIKTRGQQVTLSCSPISGHRSVSWYQQTPGQGLQFLFEYFSETQRNKGNFPGRFSGRQFSNSRSEMNVSTLELGDSALYLCASWTGDWDFGPGTRLTVT.

This chain uses TRBV5-4 with TRBJ1-4, with D maybe TRBD1 (6 bases). V was clipped by 0 bases and J by 2 bases, with 8 bases between them. The CDR3 consists of 15 residues. Germline V gene sequence: CDR1 SGHNT, CDR2 YYREEE (reference sequence). Here the CDR3 reads CASSLEGGTNEKLFF. CDR3 nucleotides: TGTGCCAGCAGCTTGGAAGGGGGTACTAATGAAAAACTGTTTTTT.

This clone occurred once. This sequence joins TRBV7-2 and TRBJ1-1; perhaps TRBD1 as D (5 bases). V lost 5 bases and J lost 4, with 11 bases in between. The CDR3 has 13 residues. In germline, CDR1 is SGHTA, CDR2 FQGNSA. CDR3 in DNA: TGTGCCAGCAGCCCCAACCAGGGCACTGAAGCTTTCTTT. It codes for CASSPNQGTEAFF.

The chain couples TRBV2 to TRBJ2-5; maybe TRBD1 (6 bases). The last part of the DNA fits TRBJ2-7 better; the J call may be wrong. The length of the CDR3 is 13 residues. In germline, CDR1 is SNHLY, CDR2 FYNNEI. For the CDR3, the DNA is TGTGCCAGCAAAGAACGGACAGACTACGAGCAGTACTTC. Translation: CASKERTDYEQYF.

V is TRBV6-6 and J is TRBJ1-2, with 8 bases lining up with TRBD1. CDR3 length: 15 residues. Per germline, CDR1 MNHNY and CDR2 SVGAGI (reference sequence). J gave up 4 bases and V 6 bases, and 10 bases lay outside the gene matches. The CDR3 DNA reads TGTGCCAGCAGACCCACTACCGACAGGGGCTATGGCTACACCTTC. Translating gives CASRPTTDRGYGYTF.

This chain uses TRBV11-3 with TRBJ2-7; the D gene is possibly TRBD2 (6 bases). The CDR3 contains 17 residues. Germline loops: CDR1 SGHNT, CDR2 YENEEA. V dropped 4 bases and J dropped 9 bases, with 28 bases sitting between them. CDR3 nucleotides: TGTGCCAGCAGCTCTCATGGAGTAGGAGGTGGGGCCGGGGGGCAGTACTTC. It is translated as CASSSHGVGGGAGGQYF.

V is TRBV9 and J is TRBJ2-5; TRBD1 is a possible D gene (5 bases). CDR3 length: 15 residues. Germline V lookup: CDR1 SGDLS, CDR2 YYNGEE. V gave up 0 bases and J gave up 4 bases, with 13 bases separating them. The CDR3 here is CASSVGAGKGETQYF. In nucleotides, the CDR3 is TGTGCCAGCAGCGTAGGGGCAGGGAAGGGAGAGACCCAGTACTTC.

The V and J genes are TRBV4-2 and TRBJ2-3; D perhaps matches TRBD2 (5 bases). The CDR3 has 19 amino acids. Germline V CDR1 and CDR2: LGHNA, YNFKEQ. V lost 0 bases and J lost 0, with 19 bases in between. CDR3 loop: CASSQDQRIGIWSTDTQYF. CDR3 sequence (DNA): TGTGCCAGCAGCCAAGATCAAAGGATCGGGATCTGGAGCACAGATACGCAGTATTTT.